The 30 T cell receptor beta chains below all came from one sample that was sequenced in a study of vaccination effects on CD4 cells after COVID-19. Expansion with viral peptide pools was applied to antigen-specific CD4+ T cells by the ViraFEST assay prior to sequencing. Following 10 days of culture, CD4+ T cells were isolated. Participants were given two doses of BNT162b2 or mRNA-1273 vaccine. No antigen is known for these receptors. TCRdb's copy holds only in-frame clones and misses some; the assay was immunoSEQ multiplex PCR. Among under 40,000 clones, about 80% were seen once, and the ten largest hold roughly 2.1%. The material sequenced was CD4+ T cells from PBMCs cultured with HCoV-NL63 spike peptides, taken after COVID-19 vaccination. Source of these receptors: a human donor who received a COVID-19 vaccine. Some clones in this sample may be carry-over from other donors' samples.

This clone was seen only a few times. The chain carries TRBV5-4 and TRBJ1-6; D is possibly TRBD1 (6 bases). The CDR3 is 14 residues long. V shed 4 bases and J shed 7 bases, with 12 bases lying between them. Germline V gives CDR1 SGHNT, CDR2 YYREEE (reference sequence). CDR3: CASSTRDKNSPLHF. CDR3 nucleotide sequence: TGTGCCAGCAGCACCCGGGACAAGAATTCACCCCTCCACTTT.

The chain has TRBV18 and TRBJ2-2; tentatively, D is TRBD1 (6 bases). Trimming took 5 bases from V and 3 from J, leaving 13 bases between them. CDR3 length equals 15 residues. Germline CDR1 reads KGHSH; CDR2 reads LQKENI. CDR3 DNA sequence: TGTGCCAGCTCAGAACGGGACAAACACACCGGGGAGCTGTTTTTT. Translation: CASSERDKHTGELFF.

The CDR3 is CASSVLDIRTGNEQFF. The CDR3 DNA is TGTGCCAGCAGCGTGCTCGACATACGCACGGGAAATGAGCAGTTCTTC. The chain employs TRBV9 and TRBJ2-1; perhaps TRBD2 as D (5 bases). This CDR3 region has 16 residues. V lost 2 bases and J lost 7, with 19 bases in between. In germline, CDR1 is SGDLS, CDR2 YYNGEE.

This rearrangement joins TRBV6-5 to TRBJ1-5; D gene uncertain. Germline V CDR1 and CDR2: MNHEY, SVGAGI. The CDR3 runs 13 residues. The V and J ends lost 6 bases and 0 bases respectively, with 6 bases between them. The CDR3 DNA follows: TGTGCCAGCAGGGAGAATAGCAATCAGCCCCAGCATTTT. Residues: CASRENSNQPQHF.

This clone was seen once. The V call is TRBV9, the J call TRBJ1-2, with a weak D call TRBD1 (5 bases). This CDR3 is 12 amino acids long. V gave up 3 bases and J gave up 9 bases, with 12 bases separating them. Germline lookup yields CDR1 SGDLS and CDR2 YYNGEE. In DNA, the CDR3 is TGTGCCAGCAGCGGGGCAGGGTATAGCTACACCTTC. Its translation: CASSGAGYSYTF.

The J gene is TRBJ2-3, the V gene TRBV19, with 8 bases that match TRBD2. Germline-derived CDR1 and CDR2 are LNHDA and SQIVND (reference sequence). The J segment lost 3 bases and the V segment lost 7 bases, leaving 6 bases of the junction unmatched. The CDR3 is 14 amino acids. The CDR3 coding sequence is TGTGCCAGTAAGGAGCGGGGGTTTACAGATACGCAGTATTTT. Its translation is CASKERGFTDTQYF.

This sequence joins TRBV11-2 and TRBJ2-7, with D perhaps matching TRBD1 (5 bases). V was pared by 2 bases and J by 1 base, with 9 bases between. The germline V gene has CDR1 SGHAT and CDR2 FQNNGV. There are 14 residues in the CDR3. In DNA form, the CDR3 reads TGTGCCAGCAGCTTAACCCGACAGTCCTACGAGCAGTACGTC. Amino acids: CASSLTRQSYEQYV.

The rearrangement links TRBV9 to TRBJ1-2, with TRBD1 matching over 9 bases. Germline assignment: CDR1 SGDLS and CDR2 YYNGEE. V was pared by 3 bases and J by 4 bases, with 10 bases of the junction left unmatched. CDR3 length: 16 residues. CDR3 bases: TGTGCCAGCAGCGCCGGGACAGGGTCGACCATCTATGGCTACACCTTC. It specifies CASSAGTGSTIYGYTF.

The gene calls are TRBV30 and TRBJ1-1; D gene ambiguous. The germline CDR1 and CDR2 sequences are GTSNPN and SVGIG (reference sequence). This CDR3 is built from 13 residues. The ends were cut back, 4 bases at V and 1 base at J, with 10 bases in the middle. The CDR3, as DNA: TGTGCCTGGAAGGAGGGAAGGAACACTGAAGCTTTCTTT. Amino acid sequence: CAWKEGRNTEAFF.

The chain combines TRBV2 with TRBJ1-1; a possible D gene is TRBD1 (6 bases). Trimming left V 8 bases short and J 0 bases short, with 10 bases between. Germline assignment: CDR1 SNHLY and CDR2 FYNNEI. The CDR3 runs 13 residues. The chain's CDR3 is CASYRTVNTEAFF. The DNA of the CDR3 is TGTGCCAGCTATAGGACAGTGAACACTGAAGCTTTCTTT.

This rearrangement joins TRBV18 to TRBJ1-4; possibly TRBD1 for D (5 bases). Germline V CDR1 and CDR2: KGHSH, LQKENI. The CDR3 runs 15 residues. The V gene lost 5 bases and the J gene lost 5 bases, with 15 bases spanning the gap. The CDR3 region is CASSFGQGENEKLFF. CDR3 coding DNA: TGTGCCAGCTCATTCGGGCAGGGAGAGAATGAAAAACTGTTTTTT.

The rearrangement links TRBV18 to TRBJ2-2; D unclear. Looked up from germline, CDR1 is KGHSH and CDR2 is LQKENI. The CDR3 has 17 amino acids. The V end lost 3 bases, the J end lost 4 bases, and 18 bases lay between the germline ends. The CDR3 loop reads CASSPYRALPGTGELFF. In DNA form, the CDR3 reads TGTGCCAGCTCACCCTACCGGGCGCTGCCGGGCACCGGGGAGCTGTTTTTT.

This chain links TRBV3-1 (or the pseudogene TRBV3-2) with TRBJ2-2; possible D gene TRBD1, 6 bases. The ends were cut back, 3 bases at V and 1 base at J, with 12 bases in the middle. The CDR3 is made up of 16 amino acids. CDR1 is LGHDT and CDR2 is YNNKEL in the germline V gene (reference sequence). The DNA for the CDR3 is TGTGCCAGCAGCCAGGGTTCAGGGGTGAACACCGGGGAGCTGTTTTTT. Translated: CASSQGSGVNTGELFF.

This clone was observed once. The chain uses TRBV7-2 and TRBJ1-1; 9 bases align to TRBD1. Germline values: CDR1 SGHTA, CDR2 FQGNSA. V was clipped by 5 bases and J by 5 bases; unmatched bases: 9. The CDR3 consists of 15 residues. This chain's CDR3 is CASSPDWTGVTEAFF. As DNA, the CDR3 is TGTGCCAGCAGCCCCGATTGGACAGGGGTGACTGAAGCTTTCTTT.

The chain carries TRBV10-1 and TRBJ2-1; D is possibly TRBD1 (5 bases). The V gene's germline CDR1 is WNHNN and CDR2 SYGVQD (reference sequence). V lost 0 bases to trimming and J lost 7 bases, with 7 bases between them. The CDR3 spans 13 residues. Here the CDR3 reads CASSESGANEQFF. The CDR3, as DNA: TGCGCCAGCAGTGAGTCAGGGGCGAATGAGCAGTTCTTC.

This chain uses TRBV7-9 with TRBJ2-4, with D possibly matching TRBD2 (5 bases). With 4 bases removed from V and 0 bases from J, the gap between germline ends came to 10 bases. CDR3 length: 15 amino acids. CDR1 SEHNR and CDR2 FQNEAQ come from the germline V gene (reference sequence). The CDR3 DNA follows: TGTGCCAGCAGCTCGAGCGGCCTAGCCAAAAACATTCAGTACTTC. Its protein is CASSSSGLAKNIQYF.

DNA of the CDR3: TGTGCCAGCAGCTACCGGACAGGGGACATTCAGTACTTC. Translating gives CASSYRTGDIQYF. This sequence joins TRBV7-2 and TRBJ2-4; 9 bases are shared with TRBD1. Germline lookup yields CDR1 SGHTA and CDR2 FQGNSA. With 4 bases clipped from V and 8 bases from J, the junction kept 3 bases outside the gene matches. The CDR3 sequence is 13 residues long.

This sequence joins TRBV2 and TRBJ1-1; D call uncertain. CDR1 SNHLY and CDR2 FYNNEI come from the germline V gene. Trimming shortened V by 7 bases and J by 7 bases, and 19 bases separated the two germline ends. The CDR3 is 14 residues long. CDR3: CASKIQSGINEAFF. In DNA form, the CDR3 reads TGTGCCAGCAAGATCCAGTCGGGGATTAATGAAGCTTTCTTT.

V usage is TRBV4-1 and J usage is TRBJ2-1, with 10 nucleotides matching TRBD2. The CDR3 spans 17 residues. The V segment lost 4 bases and the J segment 4 bases; nucleotides outside the gene matches: 10. The germline V gene has CDR1 MGHRA and CDR2 YSYEKL. The CDR3 DNA follows: TGCGCCAGCAGCCGAGTCCAAACTAGCGGGGCGTACAATGAGCAGTTCTTC. Translating gives CASSRVQTSGAYNEQFF.

The chain uses TRBV5-1 and TRBJ2-5; 7 bases are a match to TRBD2. This CDR3 spans 15 amino acids. V trimming: 4 bases; J trimming: 2 bases; junction bases outside the gene matches: 8. The germline gives CDR1 SGHRS, CDR2 YFSETQ. The CDR3 region has the DNA TGCGCCAGCAGCCCGTCCCCGGGGGGTCAAGAGACCCAGTACTTC. Translation: CASSPSPGGQETQYF.

The chain employs TRBV9 and TRBJ1-3; TRBD1 matches at 8 bases. V trimming: 0 bases; J trimming: 2 bases; junction bases outside the gene matches: 10. CDR1 and CDR2 (germline): SGDLS, YYNGEE. CDR3 size: 18 residues. In DNA, the CDR3 is TGTGCCAGCAGCGTAGCTTCCGGACAGGGAGTGACTGGAAACACCATATATTTT. Its translation: CASSVASGQGVTGNTIYF.

The rearrangement links TRBV5-1 to TRBJ1-4, with D perhaps matching TRBD1 (5 bases). CDR1 is SGHRS and CDR2 is YFSETQ in the germline V gene. Deletions cut 1 base from V and 4 bases from J, with 14 bases between. The CDR3 extends over 16 amino acids. This CDR3 reads CASSLSGGGINEKLFF. CDR3 nucleotides: TGCGCCAGCAGCTTGAGCGGGGGAGGTATTAATGAAAAACTGTTTTTT.

The chain recombines TRBV6-5 with TRBJ1-3; D uncertain. CDR1 is MNHEY, CDR2 SVGAGI, per germline. V lost 2 bases, J lost 0 bases, and 8 bases lay in between. This CDR3 spans 15 amino acids. The CDR3 coding sequence is TGTGCCAGCAGTTACAGCGCAGGCTCTGGAAACACCATATATTTT. It yields the protein CASSYSAGSGNTIYF.

This clone was detected only a few times. The rearrangement links TRBV9 to TRBJ1-1; D might be TRBD1 (5 bases). CDR1 SGDLS and CDR2 YYNGEE come from the germline V gene. Trimming pared 0 bases from V and 4 bases from J, leaving 13 bases between. This CDR3 is built from 15 residues. CDR3 protein: CASSVGSLGGTEAFF. Written as DNA, the CDR3 is TGTGCCAGCAGCGTAGGGAGTCTGGGGGGCACTGAAGCTTTCTTT.

This clone was picked up one time. As DNA, the CDR3 is TGTGCCAGCAGTCAGGACAGGACCTATGGCTACACCTTC. Translating it yields CASSQDRTYGYTF. This chain joins TRBV12-3 or TRBV12-4 and TRBJ1-2, with TRBD1 matching 7 bases. This CDR3 is 13 amino acids long. V shed 5 bases, J shed 4 bases, and the junction held 4 bases outside the gene matches.

This clone was seen once. V is TRBV6-4 and J is TRBJ2-1; D is unclear. Trimming pared 3 bases from V and 10 bases from J, leaving 13 bases between. CDR1 is MRHNA, CDR2 SNTAGT, per germline. CDR3 length: 13 amino acids. The CDR3 DNA reads as TGTGCCAGCAGTGAGCGTACAGTGGGAGAGCAGTTCTTC. This codes for CASSERTVGEQFF.

The chain is built from TRBV5-1 and TRBJ2-5, with D perhaps matching TRBD1 or TRBD2 (5 bases each). The germline CDR1 and CDR2 sequences are SGHRS and YFSETQ. Trimming took off 5 bases at V and 4 bases at J, with 18 bases between the two ends. The CDR3 consists of 15 residues. The CDR3, as DNA: TGCGCCAGCAGTGCCCTTAGGGGCGGAGGAGAGACCCAGTACTTC. Encoded protein: CASSALRGGGETQYF.

V usage is TRBV20-1 and J usage is TRBJ2-5; TRBD2 matches at 10 bases. The CDR3 is 15 residues long. The germline V gene encodes CDR1 DFQATT and CDR2 SNEGSKA (reference sequence). The V segment lost 3 bases and the J segment 1 base; nucleotides outside the gene matches: 5. The CDR3 nucleotides are TGCAGTGCTAGTTTAGCGGGGGGTTTCCAAGAGACCCAGTACTTC. This codes for CSASLAGGFQETQYF.

This clone was counted once. This chain links TRBV30 with TRBJ2-5; 11 bases fit TRBD2. There are 15 residues in the CDR3. Germline V lookup: CDR1 GTSNPN, CDR2 SVGIG (reference sequence). V lost 1 base to trimming and J lost 1 base; unmatched junction nucleotides: 2. CDR3 sequence (DNA): TGTGCCTGGAGTGCCCTAGCGGGGGGCCAAGAGACCCAGTACTTC. Translation gives CAWSALAGGQETQYF. Based on the CDR3 plus reference TRBV30 and TRBJ2-5, the full variable domain is SQTIHQWPATLVQPVGSPLSLECTVEGTSNPNLYWYRQAAGRGLQLLFYSVGIGQISSEVPQNLSASRPQDRQFILSSKKLLLSDSGFYLCAWSALAGGQETQYFGPGTRLLVL.

With respect to this clone: The junction shows a germline mismatch at one end, possibly a read error. The chain is built from TRBV11-2 and TRBJ1-2; 7 positions match TRBD1. The CDR3 is 11 amino acids. Germline V lookup: CDR1 SGHAT, CDR2 FQNNGV. CDR3 in amino acids: CASSKTGWAHF. CDR3 DNA sequence: TGTGCCAGCAGCAAGACAGGGTGGGCCCACTTC.